The 20 T cell receptor beta chains below all came from one sample that was sequenced in a study of blood T cell repertoires in COVID-19. Assay used: immunoSEQ multiplex PCR; TCRdb lists only in-frame clones, some missing. The sample lists approximately 150,000 clones; about 88% were seen once. The specimen sequenced was peripheral blood. The receptors here all came from a woman older than 75 with acute or convalescent COVID-19.

The chain links TRBV7-9 to TRBJ2-7, with 8 bases lining up with TRBD1. Per the germline V gene, CDR1 is SEHNR and CDR2 is FQNEAQ (reference sequence). This CDR3 is 14 amino acids long. Trimming took 4 bases from V and 2 from J; bases not matched to a gene: 4. CDR3 loop: CASSSTGEAYEQYF. CDR3 bases: TGTGCCAGCAGCTCGACAGGGGAAGCCTACGAGCAGTACTTC.

This clone was observed a few times. This rearrangement joins TRBV30 to TRBJ1-6; D not resolved. Deletions cut 2 bases from V and 7 bases from J, with 9 bases between. This CDR3 has 13 amino acids. CDR1 and CDR2 from the germline V gene are GTSNPN and SVGIG (reference sequence). CDR3 nucleotides: TGTGCCTGGAGTTACAGTACCAATTCACCCCTCCACTTT. Residues: CAWSYSTNSPLHF.

For the CDR3, the DNA is TGTGCCAGCACCTTTATGGGACAGGGCCTCAAGCACTATGGCTACACCTTC. Protein: CASTFMGQGLKHYGYTF. The chain couples TRBV6-8 to TRBJ1-2, with 9 bases lining up with TRBD1. This CDR3 region has 17 residues. The ends lost 7 bases at V and 3 bases at J; junction bases unmatched: 15. Germline CDR1 MNHGY, CDR2 SAAAGT.

This clone was counted a single time. The chain links TRBV6-5 to TRBJ2-6, with a possible D match to TRBD1 (6 bases). V lost 9 bases and J 0 bases, leaving 12 bases between the germline ends. Germline values: CDR1 MNHEY, CDR2 SVGAGI. This CDR3 has 15 residues. The CDR3 sequence: CASTTGISGANVLTF. CDR3 coding DNA: TGTGCCAGTACCACAGGGATCTCTGGGGCCAACGTCCTGACTTTC.

DNA of the CDR3: TGTGCCAGTAGTATTGGGGGCGCAGGAGGAGAGACCCAGTACTTC. The encoded protein is CASSIGGAGGETQYF. The chain combines TRBV19 with TRBJ2-5; tentative D call: TRBD1 (6 bases). The CDR3 is made up of 15 amino acids. V was shortened by 3 bases and J by 4 bases, with 15 bases between the two germline ends. The germline V gene has CDR1 LNHDA and CDR2 SQIVND (reference sequence). Complete variable domain (other parts from reference TRBV19 and TRBJ2-5): DGGITQSPKYLFRKEGQNVTLSCEQNLNHDAMYWYRQDPGQGLRLIYYSQIVNDFQKGDIAEGYSVSREKKESFPLTVTSAQKNPTAFYLCASSIGGAGGETQYFGPGTRLLVL.

The V and J genes are TRBV7-9 and TRBJ1-1; TRBD1 might be the D (5 bases). Germline V gene sequence: CDR1 SEHNR, CDR2 FQNEAQ (reference sequence). V was shortened by 6 bases and J by 5 bases, with 16 bases between the two germline ends. The CDR3 has 14 residues. The CDR3 coding sequence is TGTGCCAGCAGTCGCTCTTCGGGGGGGACTGAAGCTTTCTTT. Translation: CASSRSSGGTEAFF.

The rearrangement uses TRBV19 and TRBJ1-5; D may be TRBD1 (6 bases). Germline V gene data show CDR1 as LNHDA and CDR2 as SQIVND (reference sequence). Trimming removed 6 bases at V and 3 bases at J, with 15 bases between. This CDR3 is built from 15 residues. CDR3 DNA: TGTGCCAGTAGAAGAGACAGGCGTGACAATCAGCCCCAGCATTTT. It specifies CASRRDRRDNQPQHF.

The chain couples TRBV18 to TRBJ1-1, with a tentative D call TRBD1 (6 bases). Trimming pared 2 bases from V and 2 bases from J, leaving 18 bases between. The CDR3 is 17 amino acids. Germline V gene data show CDR1 as KGHSH and CDR2 as LQKENI. CDR3 protein: CASSPERASGVNTEAFF. CDR3 DNA sequence: TGTGCCAGCTCACCAGAAAGGGCCTCAGGGGTAAACACTGAAGCTTTCTTT.

This chain links TRBV7-2 with TRBJ2-7; 7 positions agree with TRBD2. Losses at the gene ends were 1 base for V and 0 bases for J; bases not matched to a gene: 3. This CDR3 region has 15 residues. Per the germline V gene, CDR1 is SGHTA and CDR2 is FQGNSA. This CDR3 reads CASSLEGGFSYEQYF. The CDR3 coding sequence is TGTGCCAGCAGCTTAGAGGGAGGGTTCTCCTACGAGCAGTACTTC.

This chain connects TRBV7-9 to TRBJ1-6, with D perhaps matching TRBD1 (5 bases). This CDR3 has 16 amino acids. V gave up 3 bases and J gave up 9 bases, with 18 bases separating them. Germline CDR1 and CDR2: SEHNR and FQNEAQ (reference sequence). The CDR3 DNA is TGTGCCAGCAGCTTTGGGATTGGCCAGGGAGGTTCACCCCTCCACTTT. Translation: CASSFGIGQGGSPLHF. The variable domain in full, completed from reference TRBV7-9 and TRBJ1-6, reads DTGVSQNPRHKITKRGQNVTFRCDPISEHNRLYWYRQTLGQGPEFLTYFQNEAQLEKSRLLSDRFSAERPKGSFSTLEIQRTEQGDSAMYLCASSFGIGQGGSPLHFGNGTRLTVT.

This clone was detected once. This chain joins TRBV30 and TRBJ2-3; 9 bases align to TRBD2. CDR3 length: 18 residues. Germline assignment: CDR1 GTSNPN and CDR2 SVGIG (reference sequence). Trimming removed 3 bases from V and 2 bases from J; junction bases left unmatched: 15. The CDR3 DNA follows: TGTGCCTGGAGAGCCCCTCGGGGGCTAGCGGGAACCACAGATACGCAGTATTTT. Amino acid sequence: CAWRAPRGLAGTTDTQYF.

CDR3 residues: CASRSTRRGFGEQYF. The CDR3 DNA sequence: TGTGCCAGCAGGTCTACCCGGCGGGGTTTCGGCGAGCAGTACTTC. The V call is TRBV6-5, the J call TRBJ2-7, with D possibly being TRBD2 (6 bases). V was cut by 6 bases and J by 6 bases, with 21 bases left in between. This CDR3 has 15 residues. Germline V gene sequence: CDR1 MNHEY, CDR2 SVGAGI.

This sequence joins TRBV7-2 and TRBJ2-1; 11 bases are a match to TRBD1. The V and J ends lost 5 bases and 2 bases, in that order; junction bases with no gene match: 5. The CDR3 covers 16 residues. Germline CDR1 is SGHTA and CDR2 is FQGNSA. The CDR3 spells CASSARDRGTYNEQFF. The CDR3, as DNA: TGTGCCAGCAGCGCCCGGGACAGGGGGACCTACAATGAGCAGTTCTTC.

This chain joins TRBV3-1 (or the pseudogene TRBV3-2) and TRBJ2-1; TRBD1 matches at 11 bases. The CDR3 covers 15 residues. V shed 4 bases and J 8 bases; nucleotides not matched to a gene: 7. Looked up from germline, CDR1 is LGHDT and CDR2 is YNNKEL (reference sequence). The CDR3 loop reads CASSLRTGGRDEQFF. The CDR3 nucleotides read TGTGCCAGCAGCCTCCGGACAGGGGGCCGGGATGAGCAGTTCTTC.

The chain joins TRBV19 to TRBJ2-7, with D possibly matching TRBD2 (5 bases). V was cut by 4 bases and J by 5 bases, with 21 bases left in between. The CDR3 spans 16 residues. Germline V gene lookup returns CDR1 LNHDA and CDR2 SQIVND (reference sequence). CDR3 in DNA: TGTGCCAGTAGTAACGAGAAAGGGAGTACTTGGGACGAGCAGTACTTC. Protein sequence: CASSNEKGSTWDEQYF.

V and J are TRBV19 and TRBJ2-2, with a tentative D call TRBD2 (7 bases). CDR3 length: 15 amino acids. Germline lookup yields CDR1 LNHDA and CDR2 SQIVND (reference sequence). The germline V and J ends were trimmed by 10 bases and 3 bases, with 18 bases remaining between them. This chain's CDR3 is CATPRGAGDTGELFF. The CDR3 DNA follows: TGTGCCACTCCCCGGGGGGCAGGGGACACCGGGGAGCTGTTTTTT.

This chain connects TRBV5-8 to TRBJ1-1; D ambiguous. Trimming removed 0 bases from V and 0 bases from J, with 12 bases in between. The germline gives CDR1 SGHTS, CDR2 YDEGEE. This CDR3 comprises 16 residues. The CDR3 nucleotides are TGTGCCAGCAGCTTGGGATTGGCTCTCATGAACACTGAAGCTTTCTTT. This sequence encodes CASSLGLALMNTEAFF.

This chain uses TRBV5-1 with TRBJ2-5, with D maybe TRBD1 (6 bases). V lost 6 bases and J 1 base, leaving 13 bases between the germline ends. The CDR3 extends over 14 amino acids. The germline V gene encodes CDR1 SGHRS and CDR2 YFSETQ. The CDR3 sequence is CASTPRGSQETQYF. As DNA, the CDR3 is TGCGCCAGCACCCCGAGGGGGTCCCAAGAGACCCAGTACTTC.

The chain is built from TRBV15 and TRBJ2-6; perhaps TRBD2 as D (6 bases). The CDR3 spans 19 residues. V gave up 0 bases and J gave up 0 bases, with 15 bases separating them. Germline V gene data show CDR1 as LNHNV and CDR2 as YYDKDF (reference sequence). CDR3 in amino acids: CATSREGRGVVSGANVLTF. CDR3 in DNA: TGTGCCACCAGCAGAGAAGGGCGCGGGGTAGTCTCTGGGGCCAACGTCCTGACTTTC.

The chain has TRBV27 and TRBJ2-7, with TRBD1 identical over 7 bases. After removal of 5 bases from V and 3 bases from J, the junction contained 4 bases not matched to a gene. This CDR3 is built from 13 residues. Germline assignment: CDR1 MNHEY and CDR2 SMNVEV (reference sequence). The CDR3 DNA sequence: TGTGCCAGCAGTCTACAGGGGAACTACGAGCAGTACTTC. This sequence encodes CASSLQGNYEQYF.